This T cell receptor (beta chain) comes out of a study of metastatic and nonmetastatic thyroid tumors. Study outcomes and limitations: Significantly higher TCR beta diversity was reportedly seen in malignant thyroid tumors than benign nodules, in blood and tumor.

This clone was seen a few times. Its specificity is unknown. With MiXCR, TCRdb reprocessed the PCR reads. Of 15,000 to 20,000 clones listed, approximately 32% are singletons. Thyroid surgery was performed in patients who had received no treatment beforehand. The sample taken for sequencing was adjacent normal tissue. This clonotype originated in a female donor with papillary thyroid cancer or a benign thyroid nodule (not recorded which). Some clones in this sample may be carry-over from other donors' samples.

CDR3 nucleotides: TGTGCCTGGAGTGTGGGGGCGGGGGATGGCTACACCTTC. Encoded protein: CAWSVGAGDGYTF. The V gene is TRBV30, the J gene TRBJ1-2; D perhaps matches TRBD1 (6 bases). CDR3 length: 13 amino acids. Deletions cut 0 bases from V and 6 bases from J, with 11 bases between. Germline loops: CDR1 GTSNPN, CDR2 SVGIG (reference sequence).